This TCR beta chain emerged from a study of Ad26.COV2.S vaccination and SARS-CoV-2 variants. Study outcomes and limitations: Assessments of TCR breadth and depth may have underestimated the total T cell responses.

Clones were read by immunoSEQ multiplex PCR, and TCRdb kept only the in-frame ones, dropping some. The repertoire holds around 320,000 clones, with roughly 87% as singletons. Sample treatment: some 20 received Ad26.COV2.S at low or high dose, single or two shots; about 5 received placebo; per-sample allocation not given. After the first vaccine or placebo injection, samples were drawn on day 63. Comments on this clone: Its target is not known.

Germline V gene sequence: CDR1 SNHLY, CDR2 FYNNEI. The J segment lost 3 bases and the V segment lost 7 bases, leaving 12 bases of the junction unmatched. This CDR3 contains 15 residues. This sequence joins TRBV2 and TRBJ2-7, with 7 bases lining up with TRBD2. The sequenced sample was peripheral blood, obtained in a trial of Ad26.COV2.S vaccine versus placebo. The sequence derives from a person aged 18-65 years who received the Ad26.COV2.S COVID-19 vaccine or a placebo. The CDR3 DNA reads as TGTGCCAGCACCCCGAGGAGGGCTAGCGGCTACGAGCAGTACTTC. This translates into CASTPRRASGYEQYF.